This is a list of T cell receptor beta chains from one sample in a study of T cell changes during pregnancy in multiple sclerosis. The protocol was immunoSEQ multiplex PCR, while the TCRdb copy is restricted to in-frame clones and leaves out a portion. This sample has about 100,000 clones, with 91% found just once. This specimen consisted of peripheral blood, obtained in the second trimester of pregnancy. The source of these receptors is a female donor with multiple sclerosis, enrolled in a pregnancy study. Each CDR3 is given with its conserved first and last residue. Each record gives: V gene, J gene, D gene, clone size, CDR3 DNA, CDR3 protein. D genes are given only for firm matches. Size values are once, few and many counts, or a class for expanded clones, and some rows have none.

V gene: TRBV7-8; J gene: TRBJ1-5; D gene: TRBD1; clone size: NA; CDR3 DNA: TGTGCCAGCAGCTGGGGACAGCTCAATCAGCCCCAGCATTTT; CDR3 protein: CASSWGQLNQPQHF
V gene: TRBV2; J gene: TRBJ2-1; D gene: NA; clone size: NA; CDR3 DNA: TGTGCCAGCAGTCTATCTAGGAACAATGAGCAGTTCTTC; CDR3 protein: CASSLSRNNEQFF
V gene: TRBV5-6; J gene: TRBJ2-7; D gene: NA; clone size: NA; CDR3 DNA: TGTGCCAGCAGCTTGCGAAACACGTACGAGCAGTACTTC; CDR3 protein: CASSLRNTYEQYF
V gene: TRBV28; J gene: TRBJ1-5; D gene: NA; clone size: NA; CDR3 DNA: TGTGCCAGCAGTTCGGTGAATCAGCCCCAGCATTTT; CDR3 protein: CASSSVNQPQHF
V gene: TRBV9; J gene: TRBJ1-2; D gene: TRBD1; clone size: NA; CDR3 DNA: TGTGCCAGCAGCCCTCATATCTCGACAGGGGGCACCTATGGCTACACCTTC; CDR3 protein: CASSPHISTGGTYGYTF
V gene: TRBV15; J gene: TRBJ1-4; D gene: TRBD1; clone size: NA; CDR3 DNA: TGTGCCACCAGCAGAGCAGGGGGTGGGAACGAAAAACTGTTTTTT; CDR3 protein: CATSRAGGGNEKLFF
V gene: TRBV10-3; J gene: TRBJ2-7; D gene: NA; clone size: NA; CDR3 DNA: TGTGCCATCAGTGCAGTTATAGCAGCGCCGAGCTCCTACGAGCAGTACTTC; CDR3 protein: CAISAVIAAPSSYEQYF
V gene: TRBV11-2; J gene: TRBJ2-2; D gene: NA; clone size: NA; CDR3 DNA: TGTGCCAGCACCGTATCGGGGGGCAGGGTGGTCGGGGAGCTGTTTTTT; CDR3 protein: CASTVSGGRVVGELFF
V gene: TRBV7-2; J gene: TRBJ1-1; D gene: NA; clone size: once; CDR3 DNA: TGTGCCAGCAGCTTAGTAGGAGGTATGAACACTGAAGCTTTCTTT; CDR3 protein: CASSLVGGMNTEAFF
V gene: TRBV7-2; J gene: TRBJ2-1; D gene: TRBD1; clone size: NA; CDR3 DNA: TGTGCCAGCAGCCCGACGGACAGGGTCAATGAGCAGTTCTTC; CDR3 protein: CASSPTDRVNEQFF
V gene: TRBV7-3; J gene: TRBJ2-7; D gene: NA; clone size: few; CDR3 DNA: TGTGCCAGCAGCTTCGGCAGGGGGGACTACGAGCAGTACTTC; CDR3 protein: CASSFGRGDYEQYF
V gene: TRBV7-2; J gene: TRBJ2-3; D gene: NA; clone size: NA; CDR3 DNA: TGTGCCAGCAGACCTACGGGGTACACAGATACGCAGTATTTT; CDR3 protein: CASRPTGYTDTQYF
V gene: TRBV28; J gene: TRBJ2-7; D gene: TRBD1; clone size: NA; CDR3 DNA: TGTGCCAGCAGACCCCCGGGACAGGGGACCTACGAGCAGTACTTC; CDR3 protein: CASRPPGQGTYEQYF
V gene: TRBV11-2; J gene: TRBJ1-1; D gene: TRBD1; clone size: NA; CDR3 DNA: TGTGCCAGCAGCTCCCCGAGGGACAGGTTCGGGGCTTTCTTT; CDR3 protein: CASSSPRDRFGAFF
V gene: TRBV11-1; J gene: TRBJ1-5; D gene: TRBD1; clone size: once; CDR3 DNA: TGTGCCAGCAGCTTGGGGACAGATCAGCCCCAGCATTTT; CDR3 protein: CASSLGTDQPQHF
V gene: TRBV6-5; J gene: TRBJ2-7; D gene: TRBD2; clone size: once; CDR3 DNA: TGTACCTCGAGGGGACTAGCGGGGAACTACGAGCAGTACTTC; CDR3 protein: CTSRGLAGNYEQYF
V gene: TRBV4-1; J gene: TRBJ2-7; D gene: NA; clone size: NA; CDR3 DNA: TGCGCCAGCAGCCAAGTCCCCCAGGCAAGCTCCTACGAGCAGTACTTC; CDR3 protein: CASSQVPQASSYEQYF
V gene: TRBV27; J gene: TRBJ2-2; D gene: TRBD2; clone size: NA; CDR3 DNA: TGTGCCAGCAGTTTATTAGCGGGAGGGGCCGGGGAGCTGTTTTTT; CDR3 protein: CASSLLAGGAGELFF
V gene: TRBV11-3; J gene: TRBJ2-3; D gene: NA; clone size: NA; CDR3 DNA: TGTGCCAGCAGCGATAGAACCGGGGGAAGAGATACGCAGTATTTT; CDR3 protein: CASSDRTGGRDTQYF
V gene: TRBV6-5; J gene: TRBJ2-7; D gene: TRBD1; clone size: NA; CDR3 DNA: TGTGCCAGCAGTCGACAGGGACCTTACGAGCAGTACTTC; CDR3 protein: CASSRQGPYEQYF
V gene: TRBV5-1; J gene: TRBJ2-1; D gene: NA; clone size: NA; CDR3 DNA: TGCGCCAGCAGCTTGCAGGACCGGGACTACAATGAGCAGTTCTTC; CDR3 protein: CASSLQDRDYNEQFF
V gene: TRBV9; J gene: TRBJ2-1; D gene: TRBD2; clone size: NA; CDR3 DNA: TGTGCCAGCAGCGAAAGGCTAGCGGAGGGGACCTCCTACAATGAGCAGTTCTTC; CDR3 protein: CASSERLAEGTSYNEQFF
V gene: TRBV30; J gene: TRBJ2-3; D gene: TRBD2; clone size: NA; CDR3 DNA: TGTGCCTGGAGTGTAGCGGGGGCCCGGTATTTT; CDR3 protein: CAWSVAGARYF
V gene: TRBV11-3; J gene: TRBJ2-5; D gene: TRBD1; clone size: NA; CDR3 DNA: TGTGCCAGCAGCCCGGGGACAGGAGATTTACAAGAGACCCAGTACTTC; CDR3 protein: CASSPGTGDLQETQYF
V gene: TRBV21-1; J gene: TRBJ2-7; D gene: NA; clone size: few; CDR3 DNA: TGTGCCAGCAGCCCCCTAGCGGTTCACTCCTACGAGCAGTACTTC; CDR3 protein: CASSPLAVHSYEQYF
V gene: TRBV27; J gene: TRBJ2-3; D gene: TRBD2; clone size: NA; CDR3 DNA: TGTGCCAGCAGTTTCTTAGCGGGAGGGCTATGGACAGATACGCAGTATTTT; CDR3 protein: CASSFLAGGLWTDTQYF
V gene: TRBV9; J gene: TRBJ2-3; D gene: NA; clone size: NA; CDR3 DNA: TGTGCCAGCAGCGTAGGCGTGGGGCAGACCCATACGCAGTATTTT; CDR3 protein: CASSVGVGQTHTQYF
V gene: TRBV4-3; J gene: TRBJ2-7; D gene: NA; clone size: NA; CDR3 DNA: TGCGCCAGCAGCCAAGCGAGGGGGTTGGGGGCTTACGAGCAGTACTTC; CDR3 protein: CASSQARGLGAYEQYF
V gene: TRBV19; J gene: TRBJ2-2; D gene: TRBD1; clone size: once; CDR3 DNA: TGTGCCAGTTCACAGGGGGTGACCGGGGAGCTGTTTTTT; CDR3 protein: CASSQGVTGELFF
V gene: TRBV2; J gene: TRBJ2-3; D gene: TRBD1; clone size: once; CDR3 DNA: TGTGCCAGCAAACAGGGGGCAGGCACAGATACGCAGTATTTT; CDR3 protein: CASKQGAGTDTQYF
V gene: TRBV5-1; J gene: TRBJ1-1; D gene: NA; clone size: NA; CDR3 DNA: TGCGCCAGCAGCCCACACCAGACGACACCTAAGGCTTTCTTT; CDR3 protein: CASSPHQTTPKAFF
V gene: TRBV27; J gene: TRBJ2-1; D gene: TRBD2; clone size: NA; CDR3 DNA: TGTGCCAGCAGTTTATCGACTAGCCGCTCCTACAATGAGCAGTTCTTC; CDR3 protein: CASSLSTSRSYNEQFF
V gene: TRBV6-5; J gene: TRBJ2-2; D gene: NA; clone size: NA; CDR3 DNA: TGTGCCAGCAGTTACTGGGGGGCGAACACCGGGGAGCTGTTTTTT; CDR3 protein: CASSYWGANTGELFF
V gene: TRBV2; J gene: TRBJ2-5; D gene: NA; clone size: NA; CDR3 DNA: TGTGCCAGCAGAACCGGACAGCAAGAGACCCAGTACTTC; CDR3 protein: CASRTGQQETQYF
V gene: TRBV5-4; J gene: TRBJ2-7; D gene: TRBD1; clone size: NA; CDR3 DNA: TGTGCCAGCAGCTTGGACAGGGGATACGAGCAGTACTTC; CDR3 protein: CASSLDRGYEQYF
V gene: TRBV7-8; J gene: TRBJ2-3; D gene: TRBD2; clone size: NA; CDR3 DNA: TGTGCCAGCAGCTTATTAAGCGGGAGGGTTTTCACAGATACGCAGTATTTT; CDR3 protein: CASSLLSGRVFTDTQYF
V gene: TRBV4-2; J gene: TRBJ1-2; D gene: NA; clone size: NA; CDR3 DNA: TGTGCCAGCAGCCAAGACGACGACAGTTTTTATGGCTACACCTTC; CDR3 protein: CASSQDDDSFYGYTF
V gene: TRBV27; J gene: TRBJ2-1; D gene: NA; clone size: NA; CDR3 DNA: TGTGCCAGCAGTCAGGGTTCGTGGAATGAGCAGTTCTTC; CDR3 protein: CASSQGSWNEQFF
V gene: TRBV29-1; J gene: TRBJ1-2; D gene: TRBD1; clone size: NA; CDR3 DNA: TGCAGCGTCGACTACAGACAGGGGGGCTCTGGCTACACCTTC; CDR3 protein: CSVDYRQGGSGYTF
V gene: TRBV19; J gene: TRBJ2-1; D gene: TRBD2; clone size: NA; CDR3 DNA: TGTGCCAGTAGCTCCGGGACTAGCATCCGCCGCGATGAGCAGTTCTTC; CDR3 protein: CASSSGTSIRRDEQFF
V gene: TRBV5-1; J gene: TRBJ2-7; D gene: NA; clone size: NA; CDR3 DNA: TGCGCCAGCAGCTTGCCCGGCTACGAGCAGTACTTC; CDR3 protein: CASSLPGYEQYF
V gene: TRBV5-1; J gene: TRBJ2-1; D gene: NA; clone size: NA; CDR3 DNA: TGCGCCAGCAGGGAGAGCGGGTCCTCCTACAATGAGCAGTTCTTC; CDR3 protein: CASRESGSSYNEQFF
V gene: TRBV29-1; J gene: TRBJ1-1; D gene: NA; clone size: few; CDR3 DNA: TGCAGCGCAAGCAGGGTGGACACTGAAGCTTTCTTT; CDR3 protein: CSASRVDTEAFF
V gene: TRBV5-1; J gene: TRBJ2-1; D gene: TRBD2; clone size: NA; CDR3 DNA: TGCGCCAGCAGCTTGGGAAGAGCGGGAGCTGTTATGGGGCAGTACAATGAGCAGTTCTTC; CDR3 protein: CASSLGRAGAVMGQYNEQFF
V gene: TRBV15; J gene: TRBJ1-1; D gene: TRBD1; clone size: NA; CDR3 DNA: TGTGCCACCAGCAGAGATCAGGGGGTGAACACTGAAGCTTTCTTT; CDR3 protein: CATSRDQGVNTEAFF
V gene: TRBV6-1; J gene: TRBJ2-7; D gene: TRBD2; clone size: NA; CDR3 DNA: TGTGCCAGCAGTCCCACTAGCGGGAGCCCCTACGAGCAGTACTTC; CDR3 protein: CASSPTSGSPYEQYF
V gene: TRBV7-8; J gene: TRBJ2-7; D gene: NA; clone size: NA; CDR3 DNA: TGTGCCAGCAGCTTACAGGGGCAGTGGGGGGAGCAGTACTTC; CDR3 protein: CASSLQGQWGEQYF
V gene: TRBV11-3; J gene: TRBJ2-3; D gene: NA; clone size: NA; CDR3 DNA: TGTGCCAGCAGGGACACCACCGGGACGCAGTATTTT; CDR3 protein: CASRDTTGTQYF
V gene: TRBV15; J gene: TRBJ2-7; D gene: TRBD2; clone size: NA; CDR3 DNA: TGTGCCACCAGCAGGGGGACTAGCGAACCCTACGAGCAGTACTTC; CDR3 protein: CATSRGTSEPYEQYF
V gene: TRBV30; J gene: TRBJ1-1; D gene: TRBD1; clone size: NA; CDR3 DNA: TGTGCCTGGAGTGCCGGGACAGGGCTTGAAGCTTTCTTT; CDR3 protein: CAWSAGTGLEAFF
V gene: TRBV9; J gene: TRBJ1-3; D gene: TRBD1; clone size: NA; CDR3 DNA: TGTGCCAGCAGCGCACCAGGGGGCTCTGGAAACACCATATATTTT; CDR3 protein: CASSAPGGSGNTIYF
V gene: TRBV6-5; J gene: TRBJ1-3; D gene: NA; clone size: NA; CDR3 DNA: TGTGCCAGCAGGGTGACAGTGACTTCTGGAAACACCATATATTTT; CDR3 protein: CASRVTVTSGNTIYF
V gene: TRBV4-3; J gene: TRBJ2-1; D gene: TRBD2; clone size: NA; CDR3 DNA: TGCGCCAGCAGCCACGGACTAGTCAATGAGCAGTTCTTC; CDR3 protein: CASSHGLVNEQFF